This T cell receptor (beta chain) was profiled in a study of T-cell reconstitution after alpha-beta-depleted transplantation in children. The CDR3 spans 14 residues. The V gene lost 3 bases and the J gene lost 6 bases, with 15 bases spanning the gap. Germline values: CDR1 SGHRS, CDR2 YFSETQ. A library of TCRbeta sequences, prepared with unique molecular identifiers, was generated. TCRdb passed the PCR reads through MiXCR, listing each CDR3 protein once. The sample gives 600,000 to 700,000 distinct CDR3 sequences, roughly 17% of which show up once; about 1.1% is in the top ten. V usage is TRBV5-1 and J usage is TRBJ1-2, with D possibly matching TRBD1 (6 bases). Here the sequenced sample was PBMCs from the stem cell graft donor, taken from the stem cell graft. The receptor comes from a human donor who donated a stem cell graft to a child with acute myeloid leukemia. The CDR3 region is CASSSQDRRNGYTF. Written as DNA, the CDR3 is TGCGCCAGCAGCTCCCAAGACAGGAGGAATGGCTACACCTTC.